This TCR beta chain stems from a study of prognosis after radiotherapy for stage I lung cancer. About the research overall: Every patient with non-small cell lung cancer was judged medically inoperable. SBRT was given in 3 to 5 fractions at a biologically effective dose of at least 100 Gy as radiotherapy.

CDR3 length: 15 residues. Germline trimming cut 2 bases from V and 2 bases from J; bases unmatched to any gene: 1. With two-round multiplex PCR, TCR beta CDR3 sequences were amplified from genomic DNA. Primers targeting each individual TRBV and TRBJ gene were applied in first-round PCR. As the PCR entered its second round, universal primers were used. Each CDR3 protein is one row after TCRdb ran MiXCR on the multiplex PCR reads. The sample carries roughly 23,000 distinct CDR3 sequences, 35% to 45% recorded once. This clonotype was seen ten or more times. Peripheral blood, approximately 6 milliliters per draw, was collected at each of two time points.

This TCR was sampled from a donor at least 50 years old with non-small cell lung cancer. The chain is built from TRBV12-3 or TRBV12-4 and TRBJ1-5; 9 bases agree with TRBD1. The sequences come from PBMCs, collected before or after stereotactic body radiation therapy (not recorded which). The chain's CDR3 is CASSLWDRGNQPQHF. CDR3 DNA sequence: TGTGCCAGCAGTTTATGGGACAGGGGCAATCAGCCCCAGCATTTT.